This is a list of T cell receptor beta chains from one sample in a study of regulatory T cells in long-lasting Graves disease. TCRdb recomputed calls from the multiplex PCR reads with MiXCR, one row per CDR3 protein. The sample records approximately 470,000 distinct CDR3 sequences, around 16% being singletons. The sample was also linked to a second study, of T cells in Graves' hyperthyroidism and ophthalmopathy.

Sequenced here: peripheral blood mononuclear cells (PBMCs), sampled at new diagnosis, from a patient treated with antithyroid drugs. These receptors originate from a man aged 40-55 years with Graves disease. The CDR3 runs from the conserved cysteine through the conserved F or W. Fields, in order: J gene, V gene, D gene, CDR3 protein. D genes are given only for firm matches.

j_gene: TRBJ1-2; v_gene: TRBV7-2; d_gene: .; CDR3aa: CASSPPPQGFYGYTF
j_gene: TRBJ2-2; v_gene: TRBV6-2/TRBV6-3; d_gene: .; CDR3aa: CASGKGAGELFF
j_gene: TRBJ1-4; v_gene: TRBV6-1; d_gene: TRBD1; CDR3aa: CASSDPRTGDEKLFF
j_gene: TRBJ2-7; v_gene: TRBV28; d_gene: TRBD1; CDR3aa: CASSPTGISYEQYF
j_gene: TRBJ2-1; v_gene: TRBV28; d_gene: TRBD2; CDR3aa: CASSFRVGGYNEQFF
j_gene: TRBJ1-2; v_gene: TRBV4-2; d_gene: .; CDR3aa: CASSQELTFYGYTF
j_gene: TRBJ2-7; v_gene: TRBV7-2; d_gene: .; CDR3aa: CASSQEVSGTYEQYF
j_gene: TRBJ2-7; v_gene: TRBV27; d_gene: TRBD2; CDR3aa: CASSFAGALGLGLSEQYF
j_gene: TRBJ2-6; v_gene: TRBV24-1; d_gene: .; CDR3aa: CATSDLGKTGANVLTF
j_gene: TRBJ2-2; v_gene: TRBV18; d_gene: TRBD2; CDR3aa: CASSIAGRNTGELFF
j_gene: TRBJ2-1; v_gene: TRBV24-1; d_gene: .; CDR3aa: CATSAASSSYNEQFF
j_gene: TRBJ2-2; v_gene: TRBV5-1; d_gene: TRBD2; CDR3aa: CASSLRTSGYANTGELFF
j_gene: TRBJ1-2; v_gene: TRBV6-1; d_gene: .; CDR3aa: CASSERAHQDTNYGYTF
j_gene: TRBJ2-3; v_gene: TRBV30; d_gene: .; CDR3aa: CAWRGDRGTDTQYF
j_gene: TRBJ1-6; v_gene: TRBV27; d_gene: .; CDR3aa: CASSPSPSESSPLHF
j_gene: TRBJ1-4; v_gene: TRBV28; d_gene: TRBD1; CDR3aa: CASSYPGQSNEKLFF
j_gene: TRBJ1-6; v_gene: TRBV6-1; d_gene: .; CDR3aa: CASSSFSNSPLHF
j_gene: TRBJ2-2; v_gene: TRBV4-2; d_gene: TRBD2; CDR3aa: CASSPGTSGRTHTGELFF
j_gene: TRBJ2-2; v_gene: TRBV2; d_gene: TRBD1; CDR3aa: CASSKGQGATGELFF
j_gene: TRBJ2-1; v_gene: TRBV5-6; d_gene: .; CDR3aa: CASSLYKGLEQFF
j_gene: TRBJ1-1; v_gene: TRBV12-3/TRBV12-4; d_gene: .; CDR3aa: CASTLGAWGTEAFF
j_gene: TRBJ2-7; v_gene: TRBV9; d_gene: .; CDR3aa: CASSDGAGASYERYF
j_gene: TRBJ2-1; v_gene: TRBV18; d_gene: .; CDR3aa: CASSPVVSYNEQFF
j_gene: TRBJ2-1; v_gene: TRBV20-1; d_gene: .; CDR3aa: CSARPSLNYNEQFF
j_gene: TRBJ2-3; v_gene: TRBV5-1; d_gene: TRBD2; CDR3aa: CASSLALAGGPDTQYF
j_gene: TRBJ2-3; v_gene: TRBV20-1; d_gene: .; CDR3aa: CSASKDNTDTQYF
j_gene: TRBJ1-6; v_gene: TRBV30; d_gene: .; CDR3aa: CAWRPGSNSPLHF
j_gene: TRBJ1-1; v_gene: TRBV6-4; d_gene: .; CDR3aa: CASSDSSRGTEAFF
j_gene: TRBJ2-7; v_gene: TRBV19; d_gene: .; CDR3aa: CASSWNRDSYEQYF
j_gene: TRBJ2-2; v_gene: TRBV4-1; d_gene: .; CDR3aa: CASSRVSAGELFF
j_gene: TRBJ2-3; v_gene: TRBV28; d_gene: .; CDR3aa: CASSHRRGAKRQNAQYF
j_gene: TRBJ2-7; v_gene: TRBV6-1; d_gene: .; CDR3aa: CASADGGREQYF
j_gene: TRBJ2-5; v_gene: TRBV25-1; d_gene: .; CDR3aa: CASSEPGLETQYF
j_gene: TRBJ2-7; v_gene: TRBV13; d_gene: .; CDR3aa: CASIRTDYEQYF
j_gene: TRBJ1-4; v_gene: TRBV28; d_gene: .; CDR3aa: CASTQRTGREKLFF
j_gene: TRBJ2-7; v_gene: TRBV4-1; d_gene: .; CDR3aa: CASSHQGRYEQYF
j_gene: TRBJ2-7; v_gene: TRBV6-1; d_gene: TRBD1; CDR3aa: CASRHRTGGYEQYF
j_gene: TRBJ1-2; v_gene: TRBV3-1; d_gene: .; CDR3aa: CASSHQGPGYGYTF
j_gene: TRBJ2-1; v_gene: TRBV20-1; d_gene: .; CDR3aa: CSAREAPNEQFF
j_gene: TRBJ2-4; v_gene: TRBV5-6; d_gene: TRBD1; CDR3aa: CASSPGGSGQLKNIQYF
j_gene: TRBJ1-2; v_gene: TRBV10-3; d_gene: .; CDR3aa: CAIRRLDGARNYGYTF
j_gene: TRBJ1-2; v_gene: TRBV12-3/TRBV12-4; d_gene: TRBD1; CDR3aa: CASSLLGTGNYGYTF
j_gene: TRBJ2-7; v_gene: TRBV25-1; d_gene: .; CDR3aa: CASSEAGKSYEQYF
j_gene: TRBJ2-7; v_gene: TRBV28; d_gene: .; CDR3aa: CASSDWGSSYEQYF
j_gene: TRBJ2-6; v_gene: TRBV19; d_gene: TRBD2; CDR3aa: CASSIDSGRFGANVLTF
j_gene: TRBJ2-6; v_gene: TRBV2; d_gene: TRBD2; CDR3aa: CASRRTSGILSRANVLTF
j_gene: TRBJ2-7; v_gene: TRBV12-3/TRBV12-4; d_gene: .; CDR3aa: CASRRWGEQYF
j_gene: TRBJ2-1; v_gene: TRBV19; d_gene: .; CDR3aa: CASTSPSGLIYEQFF
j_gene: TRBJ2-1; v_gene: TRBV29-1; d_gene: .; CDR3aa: CSVEGVPGPPVGQQFF
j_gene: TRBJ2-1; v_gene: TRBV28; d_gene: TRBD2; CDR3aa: CASSSIPLTLAGPTGDEQFF
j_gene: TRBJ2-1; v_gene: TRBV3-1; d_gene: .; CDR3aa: CASSQDGTHLVSYNEQFF
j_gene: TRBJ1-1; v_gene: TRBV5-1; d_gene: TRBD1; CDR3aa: CASSLDRVNTEAFF
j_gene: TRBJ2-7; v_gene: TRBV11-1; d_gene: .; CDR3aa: CASSLNGPQRAQEQYF
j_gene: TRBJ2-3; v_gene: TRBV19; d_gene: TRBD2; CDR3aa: CASSVTGTSGTDTQYF
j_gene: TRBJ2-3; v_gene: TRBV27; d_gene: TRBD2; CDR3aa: CASSLGREGRTTDTQYF
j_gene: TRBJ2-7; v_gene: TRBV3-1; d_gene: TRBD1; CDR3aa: CASSQAARWGSSGQGAYEQYF
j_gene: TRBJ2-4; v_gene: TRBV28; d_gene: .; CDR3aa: CASSSPAPAKNIQYF
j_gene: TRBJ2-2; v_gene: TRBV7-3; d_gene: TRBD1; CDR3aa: CASSRDSRGTGELFF
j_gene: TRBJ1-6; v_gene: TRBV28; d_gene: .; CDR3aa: CASSEGWSPLHF